The 32 T cell receptor beta chains given below trace back to one sample, sequenced in a study of T cell responses to AZD1222 COVID-19 vaccine. TCRdb's copy holds only in-frame clones and misses some; the assay was immunoSEQ multiplex PCR. The sample shows around 80,000 clones, roughly 82% of them seen only once. Sample: peripheral blood, taken on day 0 of AZD1222 vaccination. These receptors were taken from an adult in good health.

The chain employs TRBV5-1 and TRBJ2-1; 11 nucleotides match TRBD2. V trimming: 2 bases; J trimming: 7 bases; junction bases outside the gene matches: 5. This CDR3 spans 15 amino acids. Germline V CDR1 and CDR2: SGHRS, YFSETQ. The CDR3 loop reads CASSFGSGGVNEQFF. In nucleotides, the CDR3 is TGCGCCAGCAGCTTCGGTAGCGGGGGGGTAAATGAGCAGTTCTTC. Combining the CDR3 with reference TRBV5-1 and TRBJ2-1 gives the whole variable domain KAGVTQTPRYLIKTRGQQVTLSCSPISGHRSVSWYQQTPGQGLQFLFEYFSETQRNKGNFPGRFSGRQFSNSRSEMNVSTLELGDSALYLCASSFGSGGVNEQFFGPGTRLTVL.

The chain couples TRBV3-1 (or the pseudogene TRBV3-2) to TRBJ1-2; D is unclear. Trimming stripped 0 bases from V and 8 bases from J, with 4 bases between. Germline V gives CDR1 LGHDT, CDR2 YNNKEL (reference sequence). This CDR3 contains 11 residues. CDR3 sequence reads: CASSQESGYTF. The CDR3 DNA follows: TGTGCCAGCAGCCAAGAATCGGGCTACACCTTC.

The CDR3 DNA follows: TGTGCCACCAGTACGGGACTAGCGTACAATGAGCAGTTCTTC. Its translation is CATSTGLAYNEQFF. The chain combines TRBV15 with TRBJ2-1, with 10 bases lining up with TRBD2. The CDR3 length is 14 residues. The V gene end was trimmed by 6 bases and the J gene end by 4 bases; junction bases not matched to a gene: 3. The germline gives CDR1 LNHNV, CDR2 YYDKDF (reference sequence).

The rearrangement joins TRBV5-1 to TRBJ1-5; no reliable D call. Germline assignment: CDR1 SGHRS and CDR2 YFSETQ. V was clipped by 0 bases and J by 6 bases, with 7 bases between them. This CDR3 has 13 residues. The CDR3 nucleotides read TGCGCCAGCAGCTTGGACGCCCTTCAGCCCCAGCATTTT. Protein product: CASSLDALQPQHF. Based on the CDR3 plus reference TRBV5-1 and TRBJ1-5, the full variable domain is KAGVTQTPRYLIKTRGQQVTLSCSPISGHRSVSWYQQTPGQGLQFLFEYFSETQRNKGNFPGRFSGRQFSNSRSEMNVSTLELGDSALYLCASSLDALQPQHFGDGTRLSIL.

The V and J genes are TRBV6-5 and TRBJ2-2; perhaps TRBD1 as D (6 bases). V lost 8 bases and J 6 bases, leaving 16 bases between the germline ends. The CDR3 sequence is 14 residues long. CDR1 and CDR2 (germline): MNHEY, SVGAGI. CDR3 bases: TGTGCCAGCGGGAACAGGGTAGGGGCCGGGGAGCTGTTTTTT. This sequence encodes CASGNRVGAGELFF.

V is TRBV6-6 and J is TRBJ2-2; D is ambiguous. Germline loops: CDR1 MNHNY, CDR2 SVGAGI (reference sequence). The CDR3 spans 13 residues. Trimming shortened V by 2 bases and J by 3 bases, and 4 bases separated the two germline ends. CDR3 loop: CASSYDHTGELFF. DNA for the CDR3: TGTGCCAGCAGTTACGATCACACCGGGGAGCTGTTTTTT.

The rearrangement links TRBV10-3 to TRBJ1-2, with TRBD1 matching 10 bases. V lost 10 bases to trimming and J lost 7 bases; unmatched junction nucleotides: 12. Germline lookup yields CDR1 ENHRY and CDR2 SYGVKD. The CDR3 consists of 14 residues. The CDR3 region is CATRQGAAESGYTF. CDR3 sequence (DNA): TGTGCCACTCGACAGGGGGCGGCGGAGAGTGGCTACACCTTC.

The CDR3 DNA reads as TGTGCCAGCAGTTTCCGGGAGCAGTTCTTC. Its protein product is CASSFREQFF. The chain combines TRBV28 with TRBJ2-1; D uncertain. The CDR3 covers 10 residues. Germline loops: CDR1 MDHEN, CDR2 SYDVKM. V lost 3 bases and J 10 bases, leaving 4 bases between the germline ends.

This chain joins TRBV27 and TRBJ1-5, with 11 bases aligning to TRBD1. Germline loops: CDR1 MNHEY, CDR2 SMNVEV (reference sequence). CDR3 length: 16 residues. V gave up 5 bases and J gave up 4 bases; unmatched junction bases: 7. CDR3 region: CASSLRDRGGNQPQHF. The CDR3 coding sequence is TGTGCCAGCAGTCTAAGGGACAGGGGGGGAAATCAGCCCCAGCATTTT.

This chain links TRBV5-5 with TRBJ1-1; 12 nucleotides agree with TRBD1. V trimming: 4 bases; J trimming: 10 bases; junction bases outside the gene matches: 14. The CDR3 runs to 16 residues. Germline V gene sequence: CDR1 SGHKS, CDR2 YYEKEE (reference sequence). In DNA, the CDR3 is TGTGCCAGCAGCCCCATTACCGGGACAGGGGGCATGGTAGCTTTCTTT. Translation gives CASSPITGTGGMVAFF.

The chain links TRBV9 to TRBJ2-4, with 16 bases fitting TRBD2. Germline V CDR1 and CDR2: SGDLS, YYNGEE. The CDR3 has 19 residues. Trimming cost V 4 bases and J 1 base; bases outside gene matches: 8. CDR3 DNA: TGTGCCAGCAGCCCAGAGGGACTAGCGGGAGGGCCCGCCAAAAACATTCAGTACTTC. Its translation is CASSPEGLAGGPAKNIQYF.

The chain joins TRBV19 to TRBJ2-7; TRBD1 matches 7 bases. The trim removed 4 bases at V and 1 base at J, leaving 7 bases unmatched. The CDR3 extends over 15 amino acids. The germline CDR1 and CDR2 sequences are LNHDA and SQIVND (reference sequence). The CDR3 spells CASSTRTGLSYEQYF. In DNA form, the CDR3 reads TGTGCCAGTAGTACCAGGACAGGCCTGTCCTACGAGCAGTACTTC.

The chain joins TRBV10-2 to TRBJ2-3; D is perhaps TRBD2 (5 bases). Trimming removed 6 bases from V and 4 bases from J, with 17 bases in between. Germline V gene lookup returns CDR1 WSHSY and CDR2 SAAADI. The CDR3 has 15 residues. The CDR3: CASREGSSAADTQYF. The CDR3 nucleotides read TGCGCCAGCAGAGAAGGGAGTAGCGCGGCAGATACGCAGTATTTT.

The rearrangement joins TRBV18 to TRBJ1-1; 7 positions agree with TRBD1. Germline lookup yields CDR1 KGHSH and CDR2 LQKENI. V lost 3 bases to trimming and J lost 1 base; unmatched junction nucleotides: 5. CDR3 length: 15 residues. This CDR3 is CASSPRGQGNTEAFF. CDR3 sequence (DNA): TGTGCCAGCTCACCGAGGGGGCAGGGGAACACTGAAGCTTTCTTT. Full variable domain (missing parts from reference TRBV18 and TRBJ1-1): NAGVMQNPRHLVRRRGQEARLRCSPMKGHSHVYWYRQLPEEGLKFMVYLQKENIIDESGMPKERFSAEFPKEGPSILRIQQVVRGDSAAYFCASSPRGQGNTEAFFGQGTRLTVV.

This chain uses TRBV5-5 with TRBJ1-2; a possible D gene is TRBD1 (5 bases). The CDR3 is made up of 12 amino acids. V dropped 0 bases and J dropped 5 bases, with 5 bases sitting between them. The germline gives CDR1 SGHKS, CDR2 YYEKEE (reference sequence). This CDR3 is CASSLGTYGYTF. CDR3 nucleotides: TGTGCCAGCAGCTTGGGGACATATGGCTACACCTTC. Variable domain in full (rest from reference TRBV5-5 and TRBJ1-2): DAGVTQSPTHLIKTRGQQVTLRCSPISGHKSVSWYQQVLGQGPQFIFQYYEKEERGRGNFPDRFSARQFPNYSSELNVNALLLGDSALYLCASSLGTYGYTFGSGTRLTVV.

This clone was seen just once. The chain carries TRBV19 and TRBJ1-2, with a possible D match to TRBD1 (6 bases). The CDR3 length is 15 residues. The germline gives CDR1 LNHDA, CDR2 SQIVND (reference sequence). The V end was cut by 3 bases, the J end by 5 bases, with 16 bases between. Written as DNA, the CDR3 is TGTGCCAGTAGTATGCAGGGCAGGGGTTCTTATGGCTACACCTTC. This sequence encodes CASSMQGRGSYGYTF.

Here the CDR3 reads CAWDSFNRGRAFF. The CDR3 DNA is TGTGCCTGGGACTCTTTCAATCGGGGGCGGGCTTTCTTT. The rearrangement uses TRBV30 and TRBJ1-1, with a possible D match to TRBD1 (6 bases). This CDR3 spans 13 amino acids. Deletions cut 5 bases from V and 11 bases from J, with 21 bases between. Germline loops: CDR1 GTSNPN, CDR2 SVGIG (reference sequence).

The rearrangement links TRBV3-1 (or the pseudogene TRBV3-2) to TRBJ2-2; D may correspond to TRBD1 or TRBD2 (5 bases each). The V and J ends lost 9 bases and 0 bases respectively, with 17 bases between them. This CDR3 comprises 16 residues. CDR1 and CDR2 (germline): LGHDT, YNNKEL (reference sequence). The CDR3 coding sequence is TGTGCCAGTAGACCACAGGAGGTCGCGAACACCGGGGAGCTGTTTTTT. It encodes CASRPQEVANTGELFF.

This clone was detected only once. The CDR3 DNA reads as TGTGCCTGGAGTGGCCCGGGTCAGCCCCAGCATTTT. This sequence encodes CAWSGPGQPQHF. The chain couples TRBV30 to TRBJ1-5, with unresolved D. This CDR3 is 12 amino acids long. CDR1 is GTSNPN, CDR2 SVGIG, per germline (reference sequence). The V gene lost 1 base and the J gene lost 6 bases, with 7 bases spanning the gap.

J is TRBJ1-1 and V is TRBV19, with D perhaps TRBD1 (6 bases). The CDR3 is made up of 15 amino acids. The V and J ends lost 3 bases and 4 bases respectively, with 15 bases between them. Germline CDR1 and CDR2: LNHDA and SQIVND (reference sequence). The DNA of the CDR3 is TGTGCCAGTAGTATCGGTACGGGGGCCGGCACTGAAGCTTTCTTT. Residues: CASSIGTGAGTEAFF.

V usage is TRBV5-1 and J usage is TRBJ2-5; 7 bases are a match to TRBD2. The length of the CDR3 is 14 residues. Losses at the gene ends were 4 bases for V and 4 bases for J; bases not matched to a gene: 7. CDR1 SGHRS and CDR2 YFSETQ come from the germline V gene. This CDR3 is CASSPPGLGETQYF. CDR3 nucleotides: TGCGCCAGCAGCCCGCCCGGACTAGGAGAGACCCAGTACTTC.

The gene calls are TRBV7-2 and TRBJ2-5, with TRBD2 matching over 12 bases. The CDR3 extends over 16 amino acids. The trim removed 0 bases at V and 5 bases at J, leaving 4 bases unmatched. Germline CDR1 is SGHTA and CDR2 is FQGNSA. In DNA form, the CDR3 reads TGTGCCAGCAGCTTAGCAGGGACTAGCGGGTGGGAGACCCAGTACTTC. This sequence encodes CASSLAGTSGWETQYF.

The V gene is TRBV19, the J gene TRBJ1-6; TRBD1 aligns across 7 bases. The germline V gene encodes CDR1 LNHDA and CDR2 SQIVND (reference sequence). The CDR3 has 15 amino acids. The trim removed 7 bases at V and 5 bases at J, leaving 8 bases unmatched. The CDR3 DNA reads as TGTGCCAGTACTCCCACAGGGGCCGATAATTCACCCCTCCACTTT. It codes for CASTPTGADNSPLHF.

This CDR3 is CASSIVAAEAFF. The DNA of the CDR3 is TGTGCCAGTAGTATTGTGGCAGCCGAAGCTTTCTTT. The V gene is TRBV19, the J gene TRBJ1-1; D is ambiguous. Trimming left V 3 bases short and J 8 bases short, with 10 bases between. This CDR3 is built from 12 residues. CDR1 is LNHDA, CDR2 SQIVND, per germline (reference sequence). Drawing the rest from reference TRBV19 and TRBJ1-1, the complete variable domain is DGGITQSPKYLFRKEGQNVTLSCEQNLNHDAMYWYRQDPGQGLRLIYYSQIVNDFQKGDIAEGYSVSREKKESFPLTVTSAQKNPTAFYLCASSIVAAEAFFGQGTRLTVV.

The chain is built from TRBV5-5 and TRBJ2-7; 7 nucleotides align to TRBD1. Germline V lookup: CDR1 SGHKS, CDR2 YYEKEE (reference sequence). The V segment lost 5 bases and the J segment 9 bases; nucleotides outside the gene matches: 8. The CDR3 runs to 12 residues. Here the CDR3 DNA reads TGTGCCAGCAGACAGGGGTTGTTTGGGCAGTACTTC. Amino acid sequence: CASRQGLFGQYF.

This clone appeared once. The chain is built from TRBV7-3 and TRBJ2-2; maybe TRBD2 (5 bases). Germline CDR1 is SGHTA and CDR2 is FQGTGA. Trimming removed 0 bases at V and 5 bases at J, with 7 bases between. This CDR3 has 14 amino acids. The CDR3 DNA follows: TGTGCCAGCAGCTTAACTCCGGGGACCGGGGAGCTGTTTTTT. This encodes CASSLTPGTGELFF.

This clone was counted a few times. V gene TRBV2 combines with J gene TRBJ2-1; D might be TRBD2 (6 bases). The CDR3 totals 15 residues. The V gene lost 0 bases and the J gene lost 7 bases, with 13 bases spanning the gap. Germline assignment: CDR1 SNHLY and CDR2 FYNNEI. The CDR3 nucleotides read TGTGCCAGCAGTGAAGCTGGGCGGGGCGGGAATGAGCAGTTCTTC. It encodes CASSEAGRGGNEQFF. Filled out from reference TRBV2 and TRBJ2-1, the complete variable domain reads EPEVTQTPSHQVTQMGQEVILRCVPISNHLYFYWYRQILGQKVEFLVSFYNNEISEKSEIFDDQFSVERPDGSNFTLKIRSTKLEDSAMYFCASSEAGRGGNEQFFGPGTRLTVL.

V is TRBV9 and J is TRBJ1-5; 10 bases line up with TRBD1. Trimming removed 3 bases from V and 5 bases from J; junction bases left unmatched: 2. The length of the CDR3 is 14 residues. CDR1 SGDLS and CDR2 YYNGEE come from the germline V gene. CDR3 in amino acids: CASSEGTGDQPQHF. The DNA for the CDR3 is TGTGCCAGCAGCGAGGGGACAGGGGATCAGCCCCAGCATTTT.

The chain has TRBV7-8 and TRBJ1-6, with 9 bases identical to TRBD1. The ends lost 5 bases at V and 4 bases at J; junction bases unmatched: 6. The germline gives CDR1 SGHVS, CDR2 FQNEAQ. CDR3 length equals 16 residues. As DNA, the CDR3 is TGTGCCAGCAGCCAAGGGACAGGGTTTTATAATTCACCCCTCCACTTT. This translates into CASSQGTGFYNSPLHF.

J is TRBJ2-7 and V is TRBV19; D ambiguous. The germline CDR1 and CDR2 sequences are LNHDA and SQIVND (reference sequence). This CDR3 is 14 amino acids long. The V end was cut by 3 bases, the J end by 5 bases, with 14 bases between. The CDR3 DNA follows: TGTGCCAGTAGTATCAACCGGGCTGTCCACGAGCAGTACTTC. This translates into CASSINRAVHEQYF.

This chain uses TRBV19 with TRBJ1-2; weak D call: TRBD1 (5 bases). The CDR3 contains 16 residues. The ends were cut back, 4 bases at V and 4 bases at J, with 19 bases in the middle. Germline-derived CDR1 and CDR2 are LNHDA and SQIVND (reference sequence). CDR3 in amino acids: CASSTDARGWIYGYTF. In nucleotides, the CDR3 is TGTGCCAGTAGTACCGACGCGCGGGGCTGGATCTATGGCTACACCTTC.

The gene calls are TRBV10-3 and TRBJ1-5, with 8 nucleotides matching TRBD1. The germline V gene has CDR1 ENHRY and CDR2 SYGVKD. There are 16 residues in the CDR3. The V segment lost 0 bases and the J segment 4 bases; nucleotides outside the gene matches: 5. CDR3 protein: CAISESAGGRNQPQHF. The DNA for the CDR3 is TGTGCCATCAGTGAGTCGGCAGGGGGCAGGAATCAGCCCCAGCATTTT.